These 27 T cell receptor beta chains originate from one sample sequenced in a study of blood T cell repertoires in COVID-19. Using immunoSEQ multiplex PCR, the repertoire was profiled, and TCRdb retains in-frame clones only, with some absent. The table has over 250,000 clones, 65% to 90% seen once. What was sequenced was peripheral blood. The receptors originated from a human donor in a cohort sampled during active COVID-19.

The chain has TRBV27 and TRBJ1-5; D call uncertain. Trimming shortened V by 3 bases and J by 3 bases, and 6 bases separated the two germline ends. This CDR3 has 13 residues. Germline V CDR1 and CDR2: MNHEY, SMNVEV (reference sequence). CDR3 in DNA: TGTGCCAGCAGTTTCCAGGACAATCAGCCCCAGCATTTT. It codes for CASSFQDNQPQHF.

This clone is a singleton in its sample. The genes are TRBV28 and TRBJ2-6, with 9 bases lining up with TRBD1. This CDR3 has 19 residues. Germline loops: CDR1 MDHEN, CDR2 SYDVKM. The junction had 12 bases not matched to a gene; V was cut back by 4 bases and J by 2 bases. The CDR3 bases are TGTGCCAGCAGTTCCCCGGGACAGGGAAAGGGTCCTGGGGCCAACGTCCTGACTTTC. Its translation is CASSSPGQGKGPGANVLTF.

The rearrangement joins TRBV7-2 to TRBJ2-1; TRBD2 matches 9 bases. CDR1 SGHTA and CDR2 FQGNSA come from the germline V gene. With V trimmed by 5 bases and J by 4 bases, 6 bases remained unmatched. CDR3 size: 15 residues. The CDR3 DNA sequence: TGTGCCAGCAGCCCCCAACTAGCGGGTTACAATGAGCAGTTCTTC. As protein: CASSPQLAGYNEQFF.

The gene calls are TRBV5-6 and TRBJ2-5; TRBD1 is a possible D gene (5 bases). Trimming took off 4 bases at V and 7 bases at J, with 11 bases between the two ends. The CDR3 loop spans 12 amino acids. CDR1 and CDR2 (germline): SGHDT, YYEEEE. CDR3 coding DNA: TGTGCCAGCAGCCGACCCCAGGGGACCCAGTACTTC. Translated, it gives CASSRPQGTQYF. The entire variable domain, with the rest obtained from reference TRBV5-6 and TRBJ2-5, is as follows: DAGVTQSPTHLIKTRGQQVTLRCSPKSGHDTVSWYQQALGQGPQFIFQYYEEEERQRGNFPDRFSGHQFPNYSSELNVNALLLGDSALYLCASSRPQGTQYFGPGTRLLVL.

The chain recombines TRBV9 with TRBJ2-2, with D possibly TRBD1 on 6 matching bases. CDR1 and CDR2 (germline): SGDLS, YYNGEE. There are 17 residues in the CDR3. With 3 bases removed from V and 3 bases from J, the gap between germline ends came to 18 bases. The CDR3, as DNA: TGTGCCAGCAGCGGACAGGTTGGGCGGTACTACACCGGGGAGCTGTTTTTT. Its protein is CASSGQVGRYYTGELFF.

The genes are TRBV6-5 and TRBJ1-2; no clear D. V was pared by 6 bases and J by 9 bases, with 17 bases between. Germline CDR1 MNHEY, CDR2 SVGAGI. The CDR3 sequence is 13 residues long. CDR3 bases: TGTGCCAGCAGACCTTTGGGTACGGGGAGCTACACCTTC. Translated, it gives CASRPLGTGSYTF.

The genes are TRBV6-1 and TRBJ2-5, with 7 bases lining up with TRBD1. The V and J ends lost 1 base and 1 base, in that order; junction bases with no gene match: 3. CDR1 and CDR2 from the germline V gene are MNHNS and SASEGT. The length of the CDR3 is 15 residues. The CDR3 DNA is TGTGCCAGCAGTGAAGTAAGGACAGGCCAAGAGACCCAGTACTTC. Its protein product is CASSEVRTGQETQYF.

The CDR3, as DNA: TGTGCCAGCAGCTTAGCGGACACCGGGTACTACGAGCAGTACTTC. Its protein is CASSLADTGYYEQYF. V and J are TRBV7-6 and TRBJ2-7; the D gene is possibly TRBD1 (5 bases). The germline V gene encodes CDR1 SGHVS and CDR2 FNYEAQ. Trimming took 0 bases from V and 3 from J, leaving 12 bases between them. The CDR3 loop spans 15 amino acids.

The J gene is TRBJ1-2, the V gene TRBV3-1 (or the pseudogene TRBV3-2), with a possible D match to TRBD1 (5 bases). V lost 4 bases and J 6 bases, leaving 15 bases between the germline ends. The CDR3 sequence is 14 residues long. From germline, CDR1 is LGHDT and CDR2 YNNKEL (reference sequence). The CDR3 spells CASSLRGGDDGYTF. CDR3 DNA sequence: TGTGCCAGCAGCCTCCGGGGCGGGGATGATGGCTACACCTTC.

V gene TRBV6-5 combines with J gene TRBJ1-1; D might be TRBD1 (6 bases). Germline V gene lookup returns CDR1 MNHEY and CDR2 SVGAGI. This CDR3 comprises 15 residues. Trimming shortened V by 0 bases and J by 5 bases, and 13 bases separated the two germline ends. The CDR3 DNA reads as TGTGCCAGCAGTTACTCAAATCAGGGGCGGACTGAAGCTTTCTTT. Residues: CASSYSNQGRTEAFF.

The chain carries TRBV3-1 (or the pseudogene TRBV3-2) and TRBJ2-1, with a weak D call TRBD2 (6 bases). The germline gives CDR1 LGHDT, CDR2 YNNKEL (reference sequence). CDR3 size: 12 residues. V lost 8 bases, J lost 7 bases, and 12 bases lay in between. CDR3 sequence: CASAPGGNEQFF. The CDR3 DNA reads as TGTGCCAGCGCCCCCGGAGGGAATGAGCAGTTCTTC.

The chain combines TRBV7-9 with TRBJ2-5; 7 bases fit TRBD2. In germline, CDR1 is SEHNR, CDR2 FQNEAQ (reference sequence). The CDR3 length is 15 residues. V gave up 5 bases and J gave up 4 bases; unmatched junction bases: 10. For the CDR3, the DNA is TGTGCCAGCAGCCCGCAACTAGCGTCCCCAGAGACCCAGTACTTC. It specifies CASSPQLASPETQYF.

As regards this clone: Sequence at one end of the junction differs from germline and may be a read error. The CDR3 bases are TGTGCCAGCTGCCAAGCACAGTATAATTCACCCCTCCACTTT. Amino acid sequence: CASCQAQYNSPLHF. The chain links TRBV3-1 (or the pseudogene TRBV3-2) to TRBJ1-6; D call uncertain. This CDR3 is built from 14 residues. In germline, CDR1 is LGHDT, CDR2 YNNKEL (reference sequence).

The chain recombines TRBV24-1 with TRBJ2-7; D possibly corresponds to TRBD1 (5 bases). Trimming left V 3 bases short and J 2 bases short, with 10 bases between. This CDR3 contains 14 residues. Looked up from germline, CDR1 is KGHDR and CDR2 is SFDVKD. CDR3 sequence reads: CATSDPRQPYEQYF. CDR3 nucleotides: TGTGCCACCAGTGATCCACGACAGCCCTACGAGCAGTACTTC.

This rearrangement joins TRBV28 to TRBJ1-6; D is ambiguous. Trimming removed 5 bases from V and 4 bases from J, with 12 bases in between. The length of the CDR3 is 15 residues. The germline gives CDR1 MDHEN, CDR2 SYDVKM. The CDR3 region is CASSLVGVYNSPLHF. The CDR3 DNA follows: TGTGCCAGCAGTCTCGTCGGGGTTTATAATTCACCCCTCCACTTT.

V gene TRBV20-1 combines with J gene TRBJ2-5; 7 nucleotides match TRBD2. CDR3 length: 13 amino acids. Per the germline V gene, CDR1 is DFQATT and CDR2 is SNEGSKA (reference sequence). The V and J ends lost 3 bases and 3 bases, in that order; junction bases with no gene match: 4. The CDR3 DNA reads TGCAGTGCTAGTGGGGGGGAAAAAGAGACCCAGTACTTC. It specifies CSASGGEKETQYF.

The chain uses TRBV18 and TRBJ2-1; TRBD1 aligns across 11 bases. The CDR3 has 16 residues. Germline trimming cut 1 base from V and 9 bases from J; bases unmatched to any gene: 8. Per germline, CDR1 KGHSH and CDR2 LQKENI. CDR3 in amino acids: CASSPLGTGGKSEQFF. CDR3 bases: TGTGCCAGCTCACCACTGGGGACAGGGGGAAAGAGTGAGCAGTTCTTC.

CDR3 amino acids: CASSPKIDTRGTEAFF. The CDR3 DNA reads as TGCGCCAGCAGCCCTAAAATCGACACCCGGGGCACTGAAGCTTTCTTT. The chain carries TRBV5-1 and TRBJ1-1; D gene uncertain. This CDR3 is built from 16 residues. Trimming took off 4 bases at V and 4 bases at J, with 20 bases between the two ends. Germline V gives CDR1 SGHRS, CDR2 YFSETQ.

This chain connects TRBV6-1 to TRBJ2-7; 8 bases line up with TRBD2. V was pared by 10 bases and J by 6 bases, with 17 bases of the junction left unmatched. The CDR3 has 15 residues. Germline V gene sequence: CDR1 MNHNS, CDR2 SASEGT. DNA of the CDR3: TGTGCCACCTCAGCGGGAGACCACCTACGATTCGAGCAGTACTTC. Its protein is CATSAGDHLRFEQYF.

The chain joins TRBV6-5 to TRBJ2-1; D gene unclear. The CDR3 consists of 15 residues. In germline, CDR1 is MNHEY, CDR2 SVGAGI. The V end lost 6 bases, the J end lost 6 bases, and 18 bases lay between the germline ends. CDR3 in amino acids: CASSTQDLSRNEQFF. The CDR3 DNA is TGTGCCAGCAGCACTCAGGATCTGTCCCGCAATGAGCAGTTCTTC.

The CDR3 here is CASSGLAGSGDTQYF. In nucleotides, the CDR3 is TGTGCCAGCAGTGGACTAGCGGGATCTGGTGATACGCAGTATTTT. The rearrangement links TRBV2 to TRBJ2-3; TRBD2 matches at 11 bases. J was trimmed by 6 bases and V by 4 bases; bases with no gene match: 6. The CDR3 loop spans 15 amino acids. The germline CDR1 and CDR2 sequences are SNHLY and FYNNEI.

As to this clone: This sample also contains other DNA sequences that code for the same CDR3. The J gene is TRBJ2-7, the V gene TRBV29-1; TRBD1 matches at 8 bases. This CDR3 region has 12 residues. The V gene's germline CDR1 is SQVTM and CDR2 ANQGSEA. The ends lost 7 bases at V and 0 bases at J; junction bases unmatched: 2. The chain's CDR3 is CSGGQGSYEQYF. The CDR3 DNA is TGCAGCGGAGGACAGGGCTCCTACGAGCAGTACTTC.

This chain joins TRBV5-1 and TRBJ2-5; a possible D gene is TRBD1 (5 bases). In germline, CDR1 is SGHRS, CDR2 YFSETQ. The CDR3 sequence is 16 residues long. V was shortened by 0 bases and J by 1 base, with 13 bases between the two germline ends. The DNA of the CDR3 is TGCGCCAGCAGCTTGGGGGCCCAGGGCAGCCAAGAGACCCAGTACTTC. Translated: CASSLGAQGSQETQYF.

This clone was seen once. This rearrangement joins TRBV5-6 to TRBJ2-1; D perhaps matches TRBD1 (5 bases). The CDR3 has 15 amino acids. V shed 4 bases and J shed 10 bases, with 21 bases lying between them. Germline CDR1 reads SGHDT; CDR2 reads YYEEEE. Here the CDR3 DNA reads TGTGCCAGCAGCCCCCTGGAGAGCAGGGTCAACGAGCAGTTCTTC. The encoded protein is CASSPLESRVNEQFF.

The V gene is TRBV10-3, the J gene TRBJ2-1, with 7 bases matching TRBD1. The CDR3 consists of 14 residues. Germline CDR1 is ENHRY and CDR2 is SYGVKD. The ends lost 0 bases at V and 5 bases at J; junction bases unmatched: 1. The CDR3 coding sequence is TGTGCCATCAGTGAGTCGGGGACAGACAATGAGCAGTTCTTC. As protein: CAISESGTDNEQFF.

The CDR3 protein is CASSVSANTGELFF. In DNA, the CDR3 is TGTGCCAGCAGTGTCAGCGCTAACACCGGGGAGCTGTTTTTT. V and J are TRBV6-6 and TRBJ2-2, with no clear D. Trimming took 5 bases from V and 2 from J, leaving 9 bases between them. Germline values: CDR1 MNHNY, CDR2 SVGAGI (reference sequence). The CDR3 runs 14 residues.

Only one count was recorded for this clone. V usage is TRBV6-6 and J usage is TRBJ2-7, with D uncertain. CDR1 and CDR2 (germline): MNHNY, SVGAGI (reference sequence). CDR3 length: 14 amino acids. V lost 6 bases and J lost 2, with 14 bases in between. The DNA of the CDR3 is TGTGCCAGCAGCTCGACACTTTCGGCCTACGAGCAGTACTTC. Protein product: CASSSTLSAYEQYF.